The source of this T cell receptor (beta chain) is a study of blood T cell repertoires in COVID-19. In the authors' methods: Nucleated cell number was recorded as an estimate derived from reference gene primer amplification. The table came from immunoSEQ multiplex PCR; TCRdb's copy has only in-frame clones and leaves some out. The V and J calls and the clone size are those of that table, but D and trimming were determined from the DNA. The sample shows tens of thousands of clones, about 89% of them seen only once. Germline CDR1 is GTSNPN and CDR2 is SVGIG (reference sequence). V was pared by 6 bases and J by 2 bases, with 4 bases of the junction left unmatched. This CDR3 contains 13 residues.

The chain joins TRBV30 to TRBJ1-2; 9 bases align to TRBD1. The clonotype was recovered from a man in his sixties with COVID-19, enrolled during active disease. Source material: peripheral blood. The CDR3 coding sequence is TGTGCCTGCCCTGGACAGGGGAACTATGGCTACACCTTC. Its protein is CACPGQGNYGYTF.